A selection of T cell receptor beta chains follows, all from one sample in a study of blood T cell repertoires in COVID-19. Sequencing was performed with immunoSEQ multiplex PCR; in TCRdb, only in-frame clones are kept and a portion is missing. The data contain about 290,000 clones, about nine tenths of them singletons. The sample comprised PBMCs or T cells enriched from blood (not recorded which). The source is a woman aged 40-49 years who had recovered from COVID-19. The CDR3 runs from the conserved cysteine through the conserved F or W. A D gene is named only where the DNA matches it firmly. Size values are once, few and many counts, or a class for expanded clones, and some rows have none.

TGTGCCAGCAGTGCCGGACAGTTAAGGAATGCTTTCTTT	CASSAGQLRNAFF	TRBV27	-	TRBJ1-1	-
TGTGCCAGCAGCTCCACCTACCCTAGCGGGAGGGGATATACGCAGTATTTT	CASSSTYPSGRGYTQYF	TRBV7-2	TRBD2	TRBJ2-3	-
TGTGCCTGGAGAACAGGAGACAGGGGGAGGGTTTCTGAAGCTTTCTTT	CAWRTGDRGRVSEAFF	TRBV30	TRBD1	TRBJ1-1	-
TGCAGCGTTGAGCGCAAGATGAACACTGAAGCTTTCTTT	CSVERKMNTEAFF	TRBV29-1	-	TRBJ1-1	-
TGTGCCAGCAGCTCAGGACTAGGAGGAGATACGCAGTATTTT	CASSSGLGGDTQYF	TRBV2	TRBD2	TRBJ2-3	-
TGTGCCAGCTCACCTGGACAGAGGAAGACCCAGTACTTC	CASSPGQRKTQYF	TRBV18	-	TRBJ2-5	-
TGCGCCAGCAGCTCAACTGCAGGGTCTCACTACGAGCAGTACTTC	CASSSTAGSHYEQYF	TRBV5-1	-	TRBJ2-7	-
TGTGCCAGCAGCCCCCTAAGTGGAGGCTCCTACAATGAGCAGTTCTTC	CASSPLSGGSYNEQFF	TRBV9	-	TRBJ2-1	-
TGTGCCAGCAGCTCCACTTCGACAGCTGTGAACACTGAAGCTTTCTTT	CASSSTSTAVNTEAFF	TRBV5-6	-	TRBJ1-1	once
TGTGCCAGCAGCGTAGAGGGGGTCTATGGCTACACCTTC	CASSVEGVYGYTF	TRBV9	-	TRBJ1-2	few
TGTGCCAGTAGTATACGGGTAGGACAGAATAGCAATCAGCCCCAGCATTTT	CASSIRVGQNSNQPQHF	TRBV19	-	TRBJ1-5	-
TGTGCCAGCAGGCCGGGGAAGGATGACGAGACCCAGTACTTC	CASRPGKDDETQYF	TRBV2	-	TRBJ2-5	-
TGCGCCAGCAGCCCCAGTATCTACAATGAGCAGTTCTTC	CASSPSIYNEQFF	TRBV4-1	-	TRBJ2-1	-
TGTGCCAGCAGCAGACCCGGGACTAGGGGTGAGCAGTACTTC	CASSRPGTRGEQYF	TRBV7-2	TRBD2	TRBJ2-7	-
TGTGCCAGCAGCACGAAATGGACAGGTCGAGGGTACGAGCAGTACTTC	CASSTKWTGRGYEQYF	TRBV21-1	-	TRBJ2-7	-
TGTGCCAGCAGCCTTTCCACCCTGCATATCGGGAAGCAGTACTTC	CASSLSTLHIGKQYF	TRBV3-1/TRBV3-2	-	TRBJ2-7	-
TGCGCCAGCAGCTTGGAGAGAGGGGGAGAGGAAGCTTTCTTT	CASSLERGGEEAFF	TRBV5-1	-	TRBJ1-1	-
TGTGCCAGCAGCTTTAACGGCGGGGTTGGGGCTAATGAAAAACTGTTTTTT	CASSFNGGVGANEKLFF	TRBV5-4	-	TRBJ1-4	-
TGTGCCAGCTCACCACCGGGACAGGGGTCGGGGCCCCTCCACTTT	CASSPPGQGSGPLHF	TRBV18	TRBD1	TRBJ1-6	-
TGTGCCAGCAGTCCGGACAGGGTAAATGCCAATGAGCAGTTCTTC	CASSPDRVNANEQFF	TRBV27	TRBD1	TRBJ2-1	-
TGTGCCAGCTCACCAAGGGACACCGTCTCTGGAAACACCATATATTTT	CASSPRDTVSGNTIYF	TRBV18	-	TRBJ1-3	-
TGTGCCAGCAGCTTAGCCCCAAATGGACTAGCTGATACGCAGTATTTT	CASSLAPNGLADTQYF	TRBV11-2	TRBD2	TRBJ2-3	-
TGTGCCAGCTCACCCAGCATACAGGGCTACGAGCAGTACTTC	CASSPSIQGYEQYF	TRBV18	-	TRBJ2-7	once
TGTGCCAGCAGCTTGGCCGGGGGGCCAGCCGGGGAGCAGTACTTC	CASSLAGGPAGEQYF	TRBV5-6	-	TRBJ2-7	-
TGTGCCAGCAGTGAAGCGCGGGGGGGGAGCACTGAAGCTTTCTTT	CASSEARGGSTEAFF	TRBV6-1	-	TRBJ1-1	-
TGTGCCAGCAGCGTAGACTCGGGACTCGGCAGACTGTTTTTT	CASSVDSGLGRLFF	TRBV9	-	TRBJ1-4	-
TGTGCCAGCAGCGTAGGGCAGGGTGACAATCAGCCCCAGCATTTT	CASSVGQGDNQPQHF	TRBV9	-	TRBJ1-5	-
TGTGCCAGCTCACCATCGGGGGGCGACGAGCAGTACTTC	CASSPSGGDEQYF	TRBV18	-	TRBJ2-7	-
TGCGCCAGCAGCCCGTGGCCCAGGGCCGGGAGGTCCTACAATGAGCAGTTCTTC	CASSPWPRAGRSYNEQFF	TRBV4-3	TRBD2	TRBJ2-1	-
TGTGCCAGCTCACCCTCAGGGATGTTGGGCTACACCTTC	CASSPSGMLGYTF	TRBV18	-	TRBJ1-2	once
TGTGCCATCAGACAGGATAGCAATCAGCCCCAGCATTTT	CAIRQDSNQPQHF	TRBV10-3	-	TRBJ1-5	once
TGCAGTGCTAGTGCGGCCCCGTGGGGCAGGGGGACGGTCGATCAGTTCTTC	CSASAAPWGRGTVDQFF	TRBV20-1	TRBD1	TRBJ2-1	-
TGTGCCAGCAGCCCTCACTCGGACAGGGGAAATTCACCCCTCCACTTT	CASSPHSDRGNSPLHF	TRBV9	TRBD1	TRBJ1-6	-
TGTGCCAGCACTCTGCGGAGGGACGGGAACACTGAAGCTTTCTTT	CASTLRRDGNTEAFF	TRBV13	-	TRBJ1-1	-
TGTGCCAGCAGTGAGGGACAGCAGATGAGGTTC	CASSEGQQMRF	TRBV12-3/TRBV12-4	TRBD1	TRBJ1-2	-
TGTGCCAGCAGTTTTCCCAGGGGGAGGAACACTGAAGCTTTCTTT	CASSFPRGRNTEAFF	TRBV11-2	TRBD1	TRBJ1-1	-
TGTGCCAGCATTCTCCGGGACACCGTCACAGATACGCAGTATTTT	CASILRDTVTDTQYF	TRBV6-5	-	TRBJ2-3	-
TGCGCCAGCAGCCTACAGGGGGCTGGGAACACCGGGGAGCTGTTTTTT	CASSLQGAGNTGELFF	TRBV4-1	TRBD1	TRBJ2-2	many
TGCGCCAGCAGCTTGGCCGCGGGACAGGGAGGCACTGAAGCTTTCTTT	CASSLAAGQGGTEAFF	TRBV5-1	TRBD1	TRBJ1-1	-
TGTGCCAGCAGCCAAGATTCGGGGGGTAACTATGGCTACACCTTC	CASSQDSGGNYGYTF	TRBV4-2	-	TRBJ1-2	-
TGTGCCCGCGGGTTGGCGGACGAGCAGTACTTC	CARGLADEQYF	TRBV9	-	TRBJ2-7	-
TGTGCCAGCTCACCTTGGGGGCGCGACACTGAAGCTTTCTTT	CASSPWGRDTEAFF	TRBV18	-	TRBJ1-1	-
TGTGCCAGCAGCTCCCTGAAAGGTCGAGGCACCGGGGAGCTGTTTTTT	CASSSLKGRGTGELFF	TRBV7-6	-	TRBJ2-2	-
TGTGCCAGTAGTGCAGGGACTAGCGATTACTACGAGCAGTACTTC	CASSAGTSDYYEQYF	TRBV19	TRBD2	TRBJ2-7	-
TGTGCCAGTAGTATATTCGAAACTAGCGGGGGGTCAGATACGCAGTATTTT	CASSIFETSGGSDTQYF	TRBV19	TRBD2	TRBJ2-3	-
TGTGCCAGCAGCTCTAGCGGGAGGCCCTACAATGAGCAGTTCTTC	CASSSSGRPYNEQFF	TRBV13	TRBD2	TRBJ2-1	-